Many counts were recorded for the clone carrying this T cell receptor (beta chain). The antigen remains undetermined. This sample is drawn from a study of molecular identifiers for immune sequencing clone quantification. This CDR3 is 19 amino acids long. Trimming took 3 bases from V and 5 from J; bases not matched to a gene: 17. Per germline, CDR1 SEHNR and CDR2 FQNEAQ (reference sequence). General observations from the study: For highly expanded clones, sizes could be underestimated when identical TCR molecules share a barcode.

Sorting selected naive CD8 T cells with a CD8+CD4-CCR7+CD45RA+ phenotype. TCRdb reanalysed the PCR reads using MiXCR and keeps one entry per CDR3 protein. This table has 75,000 to 100,000 distinct CDR3 sequences, 15% to 20% appearing once. The sample comprised naive CD8+ T cells from blood, with Jurkat cell RNA spiked in. Noted subset: FACS-sorted CD8+CD4-CCR7+CD45RA+ naive T cells. The J gene is TRBJ2-2, the V gene TRBV7-9; 8 bases map to TRBD2. This TCR was recovered from a human donor in good health. Some libraries in this study had Jurkat cell RNA spiked in. As DNA, the CDR3 is TGTGCCAGCAGCTTTTCCGGCGCCGGGGGGGGGGATCGGACCGGGGAGCTGTTTTTT. Translating it yields CASSFSGAGGGDRTGELFF.